The 23 T cell receptor beta chains in this list originate from one sample, sequenced in a study of cytomegalovirus exposure and HLA in healthy donors. Assay: immunoSEQ multiplex PCR; the TCRdb copy retains only in-frame clones and omits some. The repertoire consists of over 110,000 clones, with more than 75% occurring once and the leading ten covering around 10%. The source material was PBMCs. The receptor set was obtained from a man between 18 and 29 years old in good health and CMV-seropositive.

The chain recombines TRBV27 with TRBJ1-2; a possible D gene is TRBD1 (6 bases). Deletions cut 4 bases from V and 3 bases from J, with 15 bases between. This CDR3 comprises 15 residues. Germline V gives CDR1 MNHEY, CDR2 SMNVEV (reference sequence). The DNA of the CDR3 is TGTGCCAGCAGTTCCCGAAGGGGGTCATACTATGGCTACACCTTC. Translated: CASSSRRGSYYGYTF.

This chain links TRBV6-5 with TRBJ2-1, with TRBD1 matching over 7 bases. CDR1 MNHEY and CDR2 SVGAGI come from the germline V gene. There are 14 residues in the CDR3. V shed 6 bases and J 0 bases; nucleotides not matched to a gene: 2. The chain's CDR3 is CASRGTVSYNEQFF. CDR3 DNA: TGTGCCAGCAGGGGGACAGTCTCCTACAATGAGCAGTTCTTC.

This chain uses TRBV7-9 with TRBJ1-1; D call uncertain. The V end lost 1 base, the J end lost 4 bases, and 16 bases lay between the germline ends. Germline CDR1 and CDR2: SEHNR and FQNEAQ (reference sequence). This CDR3 has 16 residues. CDR3 residues: CASSLVRHTKITEAFF. CDR3 bases: TGTGCCAGCAGCTTAGTACGACATACCAAGATCACTGAAGCTTTCTTT.

The genes are TRBV5-1 and TRBJ2-1; a weak D match, TRBD2 (6 bases). CDR1 SGHRS and CDR2 YFSETQ come from the germline V gene. The CDR3 runs to 16 residues. V gave up 3 bases and J gave up 8 bases, with 21 bases separating them. Here the CDR3 reads CASSSLDYFGQDEQFF. The CDR3 nucleotides read TGCGCCAGCAGCTCACTGGACTACTTTGGACAAGATGAGCAGTTCTTC. Full variable domain (missing parts from reference TRBV5-1 and TRBJ2-1): KAGVTQTPRYLIKTRGQQVTLSCSPISGHRSVSWYQQTPGQGLQFLFEYFSETQRNKGNFPGRFSGRQFSNSRSEMNVSTLELGDSALYLCASSSLDYFGQDEQFFGPGTRLTVL.

This chain connects TRBV7-9 to TRBJ2-5, with 7 bases fitting TRBD1. CDR1 is SEHNR, CDR2 FQNEAQ, per germline (reference sequence). The CDR3 covers 15 residues. The V and J ends lost 6 bases and 6 bases, in that order; junction bases with no gene match: 13. The CDR3 coding sequence is TGTGCCAGCAGTTCCCGAAGGGACAGCGCTCAGACCCAGTACTTC. This gives the protein CASSSRRDSAQTQYF.

The rearrangement uses TRBV7-3 and TRBJ2-2, with D tentatively TRBD1 (6 bases). The ends were cut back, 5 bases at V and 6 bases at J, with 16 bases in the middle. The CDR3 has 15 residues. The germline CDR1 and CDR2 sequences are SGHTA and FQGTGA. CDR3 loop: CASSLGGSSAGELFF. CDR3 nucleotides: TGTGCCAGCAGCCTAGGGGGATCTTCGGCCGGGGAGCTGTTTTTT.

The chain uses TRBV30 and TRBJ2-2; D is uncertain. Deletions cut 3 bases from V and 4 bases from J, with 12 bases between. This CDR3 is 14 amino acids long. Germline V gene data show CDR1 as GTSNPN and CDR2 as SVGIG (reference sequence). This CDR3 reads CAWRADAGTGELFF. The CDR3 DNA reads TGTGCCTGGAGGGCCGATGCAGGCACCGGGGAGCTGTTTTTT.

The chain is built from TRBV30 and TRBJ2-2; TRBD1 matches at 7 bases. J lost 4 bases, V lost 7 bases, and 9 bases had no gene match. The CDR3 has 14 residues. Germline V gives CDR1 GTSNPN, CDR2 SVGIG (reference sequence). The CDR3 region is CALSYRGATGELFF. The CDR3 DNA sequence: TGTGCCTTAAGCTACAGGGGCGCCACCGGGGAGCTGTTTTTT.

This chain connects TRBV6-1 to TRBJ1-3; D unresolved. The germline gives CDR1 MNHNS, CDR2 SASEGT. With 8 bases removed from V and 0 bases from J, the gap between germline ends came to 11 bases. The CDR3 runs to 14 residues. This CDR3 is CASLAGTSGNTIYF. The CDR3 region has the DNA TGTGCCAGCTTGGCAGGAACCTCTGGAAACACCATATATTTT.

This chain links TRBV27 with TRBJ1-5; D possibly corresponds to TRBD1 (6 bases). The CDR3 sequence is 16 residues long. Trimming left V 4 bases short and J 0 bases short, with 13 bases between. The germline CDR1 and CDR2 sequences are MNHEY and SMNVEV (reference sequence). CDR3 residues: CASSCTQGPSNQPQHF. The CDR3 nucleotides are TGTGCCAGCAGTTGTACACAGGGCCCTAGCAATCAGCCCCAGCATTTT.

The chain employs TRBV7-2 and TRBJ2-5; a weak D match, TRBD2 (5 bases). CDR1 is SGHTA and CDR2 is FQGNSA in the germline V gene. This CDR3 is built from 14 residues. With 7 bases removed from V and 1 base from J, the gap between germline ends came to 13 bases. The CDR3 DNA is TGTGCCAGCACCAGAAGAGGGTCCCAAGAGACCCAGTACTTC. This sequence encodes CASTRRGSQETQYF.

This sequence joins TRBV29-1 and TRBJ1-1, with D maybe TRBD1 (6 bases). Trimming took 7 bases from V and 1 from J, leaving 19 bases between them. The CDR3 length is 15 residues. CDR1 and CDR2 (germline): SQVTM, ANQGSEA. CDR3 loop: CSGTVPGAGNTEAFF. CDR3 DNA: TGCAGCGGGACCGTTCCAGGGGCGGGGAACACTGAAGCTTTCTTT. The full variable domain, rest sourced from reference TRBV29-1 and TRBJ1-1, is SAVISQKPSRDICQRGTSLTIQCQVDSQVTMMFWYRQQPGQSLTLIATANQGSEATYESGFVIDKFPISRPNLTFSTLTVSNMSPEDSSIYLCSGTVPGAGNTEAFFGQGTRLTVV.

This sequence joins TRBV7-6 and TRBJ1-1; maybe TRBD1 (5 bases). Germline V gene data show CDR1 as SGHVS and CDR2 as FNYEAQ. Trimming took off 1 base at V and 10 bases at J, with 16 bases between the two ends. CDR3 length: 14 amino acids. The CDR3 DNA reads TGTGCCAGCAGCTTAGAGGTCGGGGGTGGGGGAGCTTTCTTT. Protein product: CASSLEVGGGGAFF.

This chain uses TRBV11-3 with TRBJ2-5; 11 positions match TRBD1. The CDR3 is made up of 15 amino acids. The J segment lost 3 bases and the V segment lost 2 bases, leaving 2 bases of the junction unmatched. Germline V gives CDR1 SGHNT, CDR2 YENEEA. As DNA, the CDR3 is TGTGCCAGCAGCTTATCGGGACAGGGGGAAGAGACCCAGTACTTC. Its translation is CASSLSGQGEETQYF.

This clone is a singleton in its sample. The chain couples TRBV7-2 to TRBJ2-7; 7 positions agree with TRBD1. With 0 bases clipped from V and 4 bases from J, the junction kept 3 bases outside the gene matches. CDR1 is SGHTA, CDR2 FQGNSA, per germline. CDR3 length equals 14 residues. The CDR3 coding sequence is TGTGCCAGCAGCTTAGCGAAGACAGGGTACGAGCAGTACTTC. This sequence encodes CASSLAKTGYEQYF.

CDR3 protein: CASSFLTGSSYNEQFF. In DNA, the CDR3 is TGTGCCAGCAGCTTCCTTACAGGGAGCTCTTACAATGAGCAGTTCTTC. The chain recombines TRBV7-2 with TRBJ2-1; TRBD1 might be the D (6 bases). The CDR3 spans 16 residues. Between the trimmed V and J ends, which lost 3 bases and 4 bases, there was a span of 16 bases. CDR1 and CDR2 from the germline V gene are SGHTA and FQGNSA.

The CDR3 nucleotides are TGTGCCAGCAGTGACCCCGGACTAGCGGGGATGACTAGCACAGATACGCAGTATTTT. The encoded protein is CASSDPGLAGMTSTDTQYF. The rearrangement uses TRBV2 and TRBJ2-3; TRBD2 matches 12 bases. Trimming took 3 bases from V and 0 from J; bases not matched to a gene: 10. The germline V gene has CDR1 SNHLY and CDR2 FYNNEI. CDR3 size: 19 residues.

The chain couples TRBV15 to TRBJ1-5; TRBD1 matches at 10 bases. The CDR3 runs 19 residues. Per the germline V gene, CDR1 is LNHNV and CDR2 is YYDKDF (reference sequence). Trimming took 0 bases from V and 2 from J; bases not matched to a gene: 10. Written as DNA, the CDR3 is TGTGCCACCAGCAGAGATCCCTCTCGGACAGGGGGTCGCAATCAGCCCCAGCATTTT. This translates into CATSRDPSRTGGRNQPQHF.

The CDR3 DNA sequence: TGCAGCGTTGAAGGAATCGGGCAGGGGAAGGGCTACACCTTC. It codes for CSVEGIGQGKGYTF. The chain uses TRBV29-1 and TRBJ1-2; D is possibly TRBD1 (6 bases). Germline CDR1 is SQVTM and CDR2 is ANQGSEA. CDR3 size: 14 residues. Trimming took off 1 base at V and 8 bases at J, with 17 bases between the two ends.

The chain employs TRBV29-1 and TRBJ1-2; the D gene is possibly TRBD1 (6 bases). The CDR3 contains 12 residues. V shed 1 base and J shed 3 bases, with 6 bases lying between them. CDR1 is SQVTM, CDR2 ANQGSEA, per germline. This chain's CDR3 is CSVEAGDYGYTF. In DNA, the CDR3 is TGCAGCGTTGAAGCAGGGGACTATGGCTACACCTTC.

This chain links TRBV7-2 with TRBJ2-7; 8 nucleotides align to TRBD2. Germline lookup yields CDR1 SGHTA and CDR2 FQGNSA. Trimming took 8 bases from V and 1 from J; bases not matched to a gene: 16. The CDR3 length is 17 residues. The CDR3 spells CASWGGSGNTRSYEQYF. In DNA form, the CDR3 reads TGTGCCAGCTGGGGGGGTAGCGGGAATACAAGGTCCTACGAGCAGTACTTC.

The rearrangement uses TRBV29-1 and TRBJ2-1, with D perhaps matching TRBD2 (6 bases). The CDR3 is made up of 12 amino acids. Trimming took off 6 bases at V and 11 bases at J, with 17 bases between the two ends. The germline CDR1 and CDR2 sequences are SQVTM and ANQGSEA. For the CDR3, the DNA is TGCAGCGTCGACGTGACTAGTATAAAGCAGTTCTTC. This gives the protein CSVDVTSIKQFF.

V is TRBV10-3 and J is TRBJ2-2; tentative D call: TRBD2 (5 bases). Trimming left V 5 bases short and J 4 bases short, with 8 bases between. Germline loops: CDR1 ENHRY, CDR2 SYGVKD. The CDR3 is 13 residues long. CDR3 coding DNA: TGTGCCATCAGTCCGGCGGGCACCGGGGAGCTGTTTTTT. Amino acids: CAISPAGTGELFF.